The rows below give T cell receptor beta chains drawn from one sample of a study of PD-L1 blockade in urothelial cancer. Repertoires were generated with immunoSEQ multiplex PCR, while TCRdb's copy carries only in-frame clones and drops some. The sample yields approximately 110,000 clones, 70% to 90% seen once. Sequenced here: PBMCs, sampled around atezolizumab (anti-PD-L1) treatment. Receptors were obtained from a man in his fifties or sixties with urothelial cancer. Each CDR3 is given with its conserved first and last residue. D genes are given only for firm matches. A clone size is listed for some rows: how often the clone was seen (once, few, many), or a class if it is expanded.

clone size: -; V gene: TRBV4-1; J gene: TRBJ1-2; D gene: TRBD1; CDR3 DNA: TGCGCCAGCAGCCCGCGCCAGGGGGTGACGAACTATGGCTACACCTTC; CDR3 protein: CASSPRQGVTNYGYTF
clone size: once; V gene: TRBV28; J gene: TRBJ2-7; D gene: TRBD1; CDR3 DNA: TGTGCCAGCTGTATTGGGGACAGGCCCTACGAGCAGTACTTC; CDR3 protein: CASCIGDRPYEQYF
clone size: -; V gene: TRBV5-6; J gene: TRBJ2-7; D gene: TRBD2; CDR3 DNA: TGTGCCAGCAGCTTGGGCCGGGGACTAGCAAACTACGAGCAGTACTTC; CDR3 protein: CASSLGRGLANYEQYF
clone size: -; V gene: TRBV30; J gene: TRBJ2-3; D gene: TRBD2; CDR3 DNA: TGTGCCTCGGGGGGAGGGCCGACAGATACGCAGTATTTT; CDR3 protein: CASGGGPTDTQYF
clone size: -; V gene: TRBV2; J gene: TRBJ2-5; D gene: -; CDR3 DNA: TGTGCCAGCATTGGTACGATCGGCAGGGCTAAAGAGACCCAGTACTTC; CDR3 protein: CASIGTIGRAKETQYF
clone size: -; V gene: TRBV6-6; J gene: TRBJ1-1; D gene: TRBD1; CDR3 DNA: TGTGCCAGCAGTCTCGGACAGGGTAACACTGAAGCTTTCTTT; CDR3 protein: CASSLGQGNTEAFF
clone size: -; V gene: TRBV5-1; J gene: TRBJ2-2; D gene: TRBD2; CDR3 DNA: TGCGCCAGCAGCTGGGAACTAGCGGGAGTACGAACCGGGGAGCTGTTTTTT; CDR3 protein: CASSWELAGVRTGELFF
clone size: -; V gene: TRBV10-3; J gene: TRBJ2-5; D gene: -; CDR3 DNA: TGTGCCATCAGTGATGTCAAAGAGACCCAGTACTTC; CDR3 protein: CAISDVKETQYF
clone size: once; V gene: TRBV5-1; J gene: TRBJ1-1; D gene: -; CDR3 DNA: TGCGCCAGCAGCTTAGGGGGAGGGACTGAAGCTTTCTTT; CDR3 protein: CASSLGGGTEAFF
clone size: -; V gene: TRBV7-8; J gene: TRBJ2-7; D gene: -; CDR3 DNA: TGTGCCAGCAGCTTAGAGATCGAGAGACTCGAGGGCGAGCAGTACTTC; CDR3 protein: CASSLEIERLEGEQYF
clone size: -; V gene: TRBV5-1; J gene: TRBJ1-2; D gene: -; CDR3 DNA: TGCGCCAGCCGAGGTAGCCAAGGGAGGGGATTGGACTATGGCTACACCTTC; CDR3 protein: CASRGSQGRGLDYGYTF
clone size: -; V gene: TRBV4-1; J gene: TRBJ2-7; D gene: -; CDR3 DNA: TGCGCCAGCAGCTCATCCACCGGACTCGGGTCTTACGAGCAGTACTTC; CDR3 protein: CASSSSTGLGSYEQYF
clone size: few; V gene: TRBV28; J gene: TRBJ2-7; D gene: -; CDR3 DNA: TGTGCCACCTCAAGGGGGGGCGAGCAGTACTTC; CDR3 protein: CATSRGGEQYF
clone size: -; V gene: TRBV14; J gene: TRBJ2-7; D gene: TRBD2; CDR3 DNA: TGTGCCAGCAGAGCGTCGGGAGGGTACGAGCAGTACTTC; CDR3 protein: CASRASGGYEQYF
clone size: -; V gene: TRBV10-3; J gene: TRBJ2-7; D gene: -; CDR3 DNA: TGTGCCATCAGGCCAGGGGCAAACTCCTACGAGCAGTACTTC; CDR3 protein: CAIRPGANSYEQYF
clone size: -; V gene: TRBV10-3; J gene: TRBJ1-3; D gene: -; CDR3 DNA: TGTGCCATCAGTGTAGGTTGGGGGGAAAAATCTGGAAACACCATATATTTT; CDR3 protein: CAISVGWGEKSGNTIYF
clone size: -; V gene: TRBV10-2; J gene: TRBJ2-3; D gene: -; CDR3 DNA: TGCGCCAGCAGTCATACAGGGACACACACAGATACGCAGTATTTT; CDR3 protein: CASSHTGTHTDTQYF
clone size: -; V gene: TRBV15; J gene: TRBJ2-7; D gene: -; CDR3 DNA: TGTGCCACCAGCAGTGCACGTAGCGAGCAGTACTTC; CDR3 protein: CATSSARSEQYF
clone size: -; V gene: TRBV7-6; J gene: TRBJ2-1; D gene: TRBD2; CDR3 DNA: TGTGCCAGCAGCTTGGGACTAGCGGGAGGGTACAATGAGCAGTTCTTC; CDR3 protein: CASSLGLAGGYNEQFF
clone size: few; V gene: TRBV4-1; J gene: TRBJ2-2; D gene: -; CDR3 DNA: TGCGCCAGCAGCCATCCTTCCCATGGGGGAGGTTGGGCCGGGGAGCTGTTTTTT; CDR3 protein: CASSHPSHGGGWAGELFF
clone size: -; V gene: TRBV5-1; J gene: TRBJ2-7; D gene: TRBD2; CDR3 DNA: TGCGCCAGCAGCGTACCTAGCGGGAGGTCCGACGAGCAGTACTTC; CDR3 protein: CASSVPSGRSDEQYF
clone size: -; V gene: TRBV7-6; J gene: TRBJ2-2; D gene: TRBD1; CDR3 DNA: TGTGCCAGCAGCCCATGGACAGGGACCGGGGAGCTGTTTTTT; CDR3 protein: CASSPWTGTGELFF